This section outlines one T cell receptor (beta chain) sequence together with its context. The authors' processing: Nucleated cell number was recorded as an estimate derived from reference gene primer amplification. The repertoire was sequenced with immunoSEQ multiplex PCR; TCRdb's copy has only in-frame clones and lacks some. V and J calls and clone size are given by that table; D and trimming were obtained from the DNA. Found here are about 150,000 clones, 85% to 90% of them singletons; the top ten hold 2.5% to 3.5%. This sample is drawn from a study of blood T cell repertoires in COVID-19. This CDR3 contains 14 residues. V dropped 7 bases and J dropped 2; count of bases not matched to a gene: 8. The germline V gene encodes CDR1 MDHEN and CDR2 SYDVKM.

The TCR originated in a woman aged 55 to 70 with active COVID-19. The V call is TRBV28, the J call TRBJ2-7, with TRBD1 matching over 7 bases. Sequencing used peripheral blood. The CDR3 is CASNPQGYPYEQYF. In nucleotides, the CDR3 is TGTGCCAGCAATCCACAGGGGTACCCCTACGAGCAGTACTTC.